This T cell receptor beta chain was obtained from a study of Graves' ophthalmopathy and Graves' hyperthyroidism. Study-level results: A 13-signature model separated ophthalmopathy from stable hyperthyroidism, reaching 85% to 90% sensitivity and less than 82% specificity cross-validated. It was with around 70% sensitivity and roughly 75% specificity that the model predicted ophthalmopathy progression.

This clonotype was detected many times. Its antigen is still unknown. CDR1 and CDR2 from the germline V gene are MDHEN and SYDVKM. CDR3 length equals 14 residues. V was cut by 2 bases and J by 7 bases, with 9 bases left in between. Beta-chain TCR CDR3 regions were amplified from RNA transcripts. A first-round RT-PCR used HTBI primers, followed by a second-round multiplex PCR. TCRdb itself ran the multiplex PCR reads through MiXCR, one entry per CDR3 protein. The repertoire consists of around 1.1 million distinct CDR3 sequences, with 35% to 40% occurring once and the leading ten covering 8.5% to 14%. Hyperthyroidism patients were newly diagnosed, under 2 months' duration, aged 18 to 65. The study excluded patients with other autoimmune diseases, uncontrolled infections, pregnancy or lactation.

The receptor was derived from an adult man with Graves' hyperthyroidism. The sample comprised peripheral blood or thyroid tissue (not recorded which). The chain is built from TRBV28 and TRBJ1-6; no clear D. CDR3 DNA sequence: TGTGCCAGCAGTTTAAGAAGTCCCAATTCACCCCTCCACTTT. The encoded protein is CASSLRSPNSPLHF.